A selection of T cell receptor beta chains follows, all from one sample in a study of T cell responses to AZD1222 COVID-19 vaccine. Assay: immunoSEQ multiplex PCR; the TCRdb copy retains only in-frame clones and omits some. The profile shows about 120,000 clones, around 82% of them singletons. The source was peripheral blood, collected on day 0 of AZD1222 vaccination. All receptors derive from an adult in good health. The CDR3 runs from the conserved cysteine through the conserved F or W. A D gene is named only where the DNA matches it firmly. Only part of the rows carry a size: once, few, many, or a class if the clone is expanded.

-,TRBJ2-3,TRBV18,TRBD2,CASSPSLAGVGGDTQYF,TGTGCCAGCTCACCTAGCCTAGCGGGAGTAGGTGGAGATACGCAGTATTTT
-,TRBJ2-3,TRBV7-2,-,CASSFPGTDTQYF,TGTGCCAGCAGCTTCCCGGGAACAGATACGCAGTATTTT
-,TRBJ1-3,TRBV11-2,TRBD1,CASSSTGFGNTIYF,TGTGCCAGCAGTTCGACAGGGTTTGGAAACACCATATATTTT
few,TRBJ2-5,TRBV6-5,TRBD2,CASSRRGVLRETQYF,TGTGCCAGCTCCCGACGGGGGGTTCTGCGAGAGACCCAGTACTTC
medium-sized,TRBJ1-2,TRBV2,-,CASRGLENNYGYTF,TGTGCCAGCAGGGGCCTCGAAAATAACTATGGCTACACCTTC
once,TRBJ1-2,TRBV12-3/TRBV12-4,TRBD1,CASSPGQLYGYTF,TGTGCCAGCAGTCCGGGACAGCTTTATGGCTACACCTTC
-,TRBJ1-2,TRBV7-2,-,CASSPGPGRDGYTF,TGTGCCAGCAGCCCCGGCCCGGGGAGAGATGGCTACACCTTC
-,TRBJ2-2,TRBV10-3,-,CAIRWDGTGELFF,TGTGCCATCCGGTGGGACGGCACCGGGGAGCTGTTTTTT
once,TRBJ1-5,TRBV15,-,CATSRVRVKQPQHF,TGTGCCACCAGCAGAGTCAGGGTAAAGCAGCCCCAGCATTTT
once,TRBJ2-6,TRBV3-1/TRBV3-2,-,CASSLGSGANVLTF,TGTGCCAGCAGTTTGGGGTCTGGGGCCAACGTCCTGACTTTC
-,TRBJ1-2,TRBV5-1,-,CASNPGDASYGYTF,TGCGCCAGCAACCCGGGGGACGCCAGCTATGGCTACACCTTC
-,TRBJ2-2,TRBV11-1,-,CAVDRESGELFF,TGTGCAGTTGATCGGGAAAGCGGGGAGCTGTTTTTT
-,TRBJ1-6,TRBV27,-,CASSFVGSAGSPLHF,TGTGCCAGCAGTTTCGTGGGGAGCGCTGGTTCACCCCTCCACTTT
-,TRBJ1-6,TRBV7-9,-,CASGPGTSYNSPLHF,TGTGCCAGCGGACCAGGGACCTCCTATAATTCACCCCTCCACTTT
-,TRBJ2-1,TRBV12-3/TRBV12-4,-,CASRAYNEQFF,TGTGCCAGCAGGGCTTACAATGAGCAGTTCTTC
-,TRBJ2-7,TRBV7-8,TRBD2,CASSNLAGGTYEQYF,TGTGCCAGCAGCAATCTAGCGGGAGGAACCTACGAGCAGTACTTC
few,TRBJ1-2,TRBV19,-,CASSNLVARARGNYGYTF,TGTGCCAGTAGTAATTTGGTTGCGCGGGCCCGAGGGAACTATGGCTACACCTTC